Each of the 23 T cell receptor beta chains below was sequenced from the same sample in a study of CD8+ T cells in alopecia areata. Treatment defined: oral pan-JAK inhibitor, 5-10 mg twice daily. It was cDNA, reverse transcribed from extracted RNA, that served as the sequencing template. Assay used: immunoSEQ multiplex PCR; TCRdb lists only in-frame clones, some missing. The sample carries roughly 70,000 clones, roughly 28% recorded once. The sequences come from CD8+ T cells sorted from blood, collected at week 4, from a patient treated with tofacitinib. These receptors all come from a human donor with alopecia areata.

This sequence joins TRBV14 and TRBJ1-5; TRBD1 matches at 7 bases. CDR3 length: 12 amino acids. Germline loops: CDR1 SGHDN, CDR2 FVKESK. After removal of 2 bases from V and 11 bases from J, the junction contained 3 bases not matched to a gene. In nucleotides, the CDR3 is TGTGCCAGCAGCCAATCCAGGGGGGCCCAGCATTTT. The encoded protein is CASSQSRGAQHF.

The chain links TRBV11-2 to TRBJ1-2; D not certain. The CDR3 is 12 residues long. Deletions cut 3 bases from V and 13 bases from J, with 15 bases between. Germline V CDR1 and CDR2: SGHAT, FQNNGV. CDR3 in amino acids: CASSLWRTEVTF. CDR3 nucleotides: TGTGCCAGCAGCTTGTGGAGGACGGAGGTCACCTTC.

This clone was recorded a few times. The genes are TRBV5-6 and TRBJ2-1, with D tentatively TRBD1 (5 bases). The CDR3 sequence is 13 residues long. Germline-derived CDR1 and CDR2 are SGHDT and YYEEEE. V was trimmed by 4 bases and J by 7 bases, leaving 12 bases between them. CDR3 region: CASSGTTGNEQFF. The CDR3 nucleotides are TGTGCCAGCAGCGGAACCACAGGTAATGAGCAGTTCTTC. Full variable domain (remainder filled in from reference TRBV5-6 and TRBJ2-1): DAGVTQSPTHLIKTRGQQVTLRCSPKSGHDTVSWYQQALGQGPQFIFQYYEEEERQRGNFPDRFSGHQFPNYSSELNVNALLLGDSALYLCASSGTTGNEQFFGPGTRLTVL.

Written as DNA, the CDR3 is TGCAGTGGAAACAGGGGGGGAGGCTACACCTTC. This translates into CSGNRGGGYTF. The V gene is TRBV20-1, the J gene TRBJ1-2, with TRBD1 matching over 8 bases. Losses at the gene ends were 7 bases for V and 8 bases for J; bases not matched to a gene: 6. CDR1 is DFQATT and CDR2 is SNEGSKA in the germline V gene (reference sequence). The CDR3 contains 11 residues.

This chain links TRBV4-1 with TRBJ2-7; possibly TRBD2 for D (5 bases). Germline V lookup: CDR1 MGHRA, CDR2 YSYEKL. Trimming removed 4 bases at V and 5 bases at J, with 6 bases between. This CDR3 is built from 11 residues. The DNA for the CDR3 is TGCGCCAGCAGCCCCGGGGACGAGCAGTACTTC. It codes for CASSPGDEQYF.

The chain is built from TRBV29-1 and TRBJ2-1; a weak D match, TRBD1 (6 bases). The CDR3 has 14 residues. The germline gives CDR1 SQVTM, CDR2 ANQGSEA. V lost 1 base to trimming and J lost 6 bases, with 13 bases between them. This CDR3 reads CSVEVGAWGNEQFF. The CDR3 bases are TGCAGCGTTGAAGTGGGGGCCTGGGGCAATGAGCAGTTCTTC.

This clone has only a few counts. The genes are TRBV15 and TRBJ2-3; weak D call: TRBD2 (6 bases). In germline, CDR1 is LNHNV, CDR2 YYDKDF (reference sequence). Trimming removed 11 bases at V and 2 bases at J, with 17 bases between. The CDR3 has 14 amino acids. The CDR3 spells CAPGGDMATDTQYF. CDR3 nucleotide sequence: TGTGCCCCCGGGGGTGACATGGCCACAGATACGCAGTATTTT.

CDR3 residues: CASSSRGTGGQETQYF. The CDR3, as DNA: TGTGCCAGCAGCTCACGGGGGACAGGGGGCCAAGAGACCCAGTACTTC. The gene calls are TRBV13 and TRBJ2-5, with 11 bases aligning to TRBD1. Germline V gene sequence: CDR1 PRHDT, CDR2 FYEKMQ (reference sequence). The CDR3 is made up of 16 amino acids. The junction had 5 bases not matched to a gene; V was cut back by 4 bases and J by 1 base.

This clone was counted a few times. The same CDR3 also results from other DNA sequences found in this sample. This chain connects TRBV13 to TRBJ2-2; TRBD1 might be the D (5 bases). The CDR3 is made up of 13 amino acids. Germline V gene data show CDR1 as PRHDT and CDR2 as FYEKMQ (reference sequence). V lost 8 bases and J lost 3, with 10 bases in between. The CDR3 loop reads CASSLGDTGELFF. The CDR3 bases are TGTGCCAGCTCCCTAGGGGACACCGGGGAGCTGTTTTTT.

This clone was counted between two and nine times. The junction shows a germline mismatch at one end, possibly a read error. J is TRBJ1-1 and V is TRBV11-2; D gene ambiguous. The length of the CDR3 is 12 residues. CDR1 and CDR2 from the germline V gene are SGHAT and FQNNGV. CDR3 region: CASSSPNTEAFF. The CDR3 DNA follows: TGCGCCAGCAGTTCCCCGAACACTGAAGCTTTCTTT.

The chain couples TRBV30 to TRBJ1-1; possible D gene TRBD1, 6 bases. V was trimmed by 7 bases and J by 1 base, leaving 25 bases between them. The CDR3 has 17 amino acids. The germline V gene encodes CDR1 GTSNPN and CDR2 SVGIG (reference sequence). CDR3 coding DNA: TGTGCCTCGCTCCCGGGGCGGACAGAGAGACCGAACACTGAAGCTTTCTTT. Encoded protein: CASLPGRTERPNTEAFF.

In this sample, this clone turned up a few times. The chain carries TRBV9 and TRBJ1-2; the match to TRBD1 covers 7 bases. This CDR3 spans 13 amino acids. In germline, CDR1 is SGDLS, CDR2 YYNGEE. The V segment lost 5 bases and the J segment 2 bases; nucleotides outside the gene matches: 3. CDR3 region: CASSGQANYGYTF. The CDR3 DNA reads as TGTGCCAGCAGTGGACAGGCGAACTATGGCTACACCTTC. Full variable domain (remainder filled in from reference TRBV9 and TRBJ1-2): DSGVTQTPKHLITATGQRVTLRCSPRSGDLSVYWYQQSLDQGLQFLIQYYNGEERAKGNILERFSAQQFPDLHSELNLSSLELGDSALYFCASSGQANYGYTFGSGTRLTVV.

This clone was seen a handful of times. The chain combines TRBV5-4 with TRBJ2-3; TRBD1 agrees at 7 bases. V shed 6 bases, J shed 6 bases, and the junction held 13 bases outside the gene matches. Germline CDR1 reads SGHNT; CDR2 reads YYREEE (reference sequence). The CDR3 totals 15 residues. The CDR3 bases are TGTGCCAGCACCTATCCTGGGGGACAGTATGATACGCAGTATTTT. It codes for CASTYPGGQYDTQYF.

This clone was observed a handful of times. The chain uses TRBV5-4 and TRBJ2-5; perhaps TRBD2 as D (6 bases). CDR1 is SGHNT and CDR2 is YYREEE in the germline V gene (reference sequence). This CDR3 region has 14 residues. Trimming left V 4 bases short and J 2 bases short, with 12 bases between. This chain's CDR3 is CASSQRAIQETQYF. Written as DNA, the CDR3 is TGTGCCAGCAGCCAGCGGGCGATACAAGAGACCCAGTACTTC. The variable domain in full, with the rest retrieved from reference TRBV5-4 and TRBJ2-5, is ETGVTQSPTHLIKTRGQQVTLRCSSQSGHNTVSWYQQALGQGPQFIFQYYREEENGRGNFPPRFSGLQFPNYSSELNVNALELDDSALYLCASSQRAIQETQYFGPGTRLLVL.

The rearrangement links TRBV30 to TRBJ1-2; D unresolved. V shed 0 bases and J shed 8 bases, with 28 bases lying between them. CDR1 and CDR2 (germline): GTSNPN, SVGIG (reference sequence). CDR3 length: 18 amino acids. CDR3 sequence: CAWSVRVGLGLTEGGYTF. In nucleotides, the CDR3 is TGTGCCTGGAGTGTACGGGTTGGACTTGGACTCACGGAGGGCGGCTACACCTTC.

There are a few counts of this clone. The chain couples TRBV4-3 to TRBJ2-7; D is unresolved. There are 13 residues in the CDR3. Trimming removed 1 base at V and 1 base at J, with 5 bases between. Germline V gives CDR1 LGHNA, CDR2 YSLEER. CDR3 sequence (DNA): TGCGCCAGCAGCCAAGGCAGGTCCTACGAGCAGTACTTC. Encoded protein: CASSQGRSYEQYF.

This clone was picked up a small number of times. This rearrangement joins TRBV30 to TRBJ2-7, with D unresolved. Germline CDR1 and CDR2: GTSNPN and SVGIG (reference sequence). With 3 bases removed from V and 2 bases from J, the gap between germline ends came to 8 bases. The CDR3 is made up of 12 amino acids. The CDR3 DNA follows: TGTGCCTGGAGGGCATTTCCCTACGAGCAGTACTTC. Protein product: CAWRAFPYEQYF.

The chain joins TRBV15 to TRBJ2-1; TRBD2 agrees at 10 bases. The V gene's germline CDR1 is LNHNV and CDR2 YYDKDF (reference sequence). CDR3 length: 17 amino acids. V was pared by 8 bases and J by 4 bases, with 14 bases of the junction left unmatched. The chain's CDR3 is CATCRETSGDPYNEQFF. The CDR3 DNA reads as TGTGCCACCTGTAGGGAAACTAGCGGGGACCCTTACAATGAGCAGTTCTTC.

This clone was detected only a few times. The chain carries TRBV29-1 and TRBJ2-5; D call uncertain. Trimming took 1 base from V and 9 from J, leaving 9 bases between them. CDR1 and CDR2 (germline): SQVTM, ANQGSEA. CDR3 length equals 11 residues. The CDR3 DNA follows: TGCAGCGTTGAAGGGGGTTGGTCCCAGTACTTC. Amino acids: CSVEGGWSQYF.

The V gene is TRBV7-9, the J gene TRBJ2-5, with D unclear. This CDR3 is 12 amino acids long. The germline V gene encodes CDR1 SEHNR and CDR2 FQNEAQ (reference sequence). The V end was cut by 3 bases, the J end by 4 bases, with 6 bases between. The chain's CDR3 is CASSFDGETQYF. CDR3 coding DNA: TGTGCCAGCAGCTTCGATGGAGAGACCCAGTACTTC.

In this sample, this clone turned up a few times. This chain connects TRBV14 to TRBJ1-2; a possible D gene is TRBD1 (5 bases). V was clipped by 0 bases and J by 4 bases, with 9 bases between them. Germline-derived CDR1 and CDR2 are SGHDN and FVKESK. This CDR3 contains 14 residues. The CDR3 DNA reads TGTGCCAGCAGCCAAGAGACAGCATTCTATGGCTACACCTTC. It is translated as CASSQETAFYGYTF.

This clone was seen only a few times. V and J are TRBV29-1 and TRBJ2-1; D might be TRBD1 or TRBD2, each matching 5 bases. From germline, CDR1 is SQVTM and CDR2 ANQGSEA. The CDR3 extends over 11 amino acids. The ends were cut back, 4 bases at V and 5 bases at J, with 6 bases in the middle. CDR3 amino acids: CSVGGDNEQFF. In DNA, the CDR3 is TGCAGCGTTGGAGGGGACAATGAGCAGTTCTTC.

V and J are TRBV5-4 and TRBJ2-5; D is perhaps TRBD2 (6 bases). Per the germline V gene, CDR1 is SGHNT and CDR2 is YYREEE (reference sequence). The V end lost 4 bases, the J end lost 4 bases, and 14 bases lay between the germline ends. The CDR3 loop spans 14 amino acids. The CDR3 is CASSPASVGETQYF. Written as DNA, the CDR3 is TGTGCCAGCAGCCCAGCTAGCGTCGGAGAGACCCAGTACTTC.